This T cell receptor beta chain was documented in a study of T cell changes during pregnancy in multiple sclerosis. Sequencing used immunoSEQ multiplex PCR; TCRdb keeps in-frame clones, though not all of them. This table holds about 59,000 clones, roughly 95% found once. This CDR3 region has 15 residues. Trimming stripped 5 bases from V and 0 bases from J, with 13 bases between. Germline V lookup: CDR1 SGHAT, CDR2 FQNNGV. The origin of this receptor is a female donor with multiple sclerosis, enrolled in a pregnancy study. The sample was CD4+ T cells from peripheral blood mononuclear cells, taken before pregnancy. The chain is built from TRBV11-2 and TRBJ1-1, with D perhaps TRBD1 (5 bases). The CDR3 region has the DNA TGTGCCAGCAGCCCGAGGACATCCTTGAACACTGAAGCTTTCTTT. Amino acids: CASSPRTSLNTEAFF.